This T cell receptor beta chain was observed in a study of CD8 T cells in ankylosing spondylitis. Whole-study findings and limits: Reportedly, disease-linked clones are significantly enriched in ankylosing spondylitis patients' matched synovial fluid. The study identified a TCR beta motif of about eight highly homologous variants that appeared characteristic of ankylosing spondylitis blood. Earlier authors reported some of these motif variants in reactive arthritis synovial fluid and blood.

The CDR3 is 13 residues long. Germline CDR1 and CDR2: DFQATT and SNEGSKA (reference sequence). There are many counts of this clonotype. Its target is unknown. Libraries of TCR beta came from quantitative 5'-RACE with molecular barcodes. TCRdb processed the 5' RACE reads anew with MiXCR; each CDR3 protein has one entry. The top ten clones hold approximately 4.8% of a sample with approximately 250,000 distinct CDR3 sequences, 8% to 9% of them seen once. Sequencing was carried out using blood, either unsorted or a sorted T cell fraction (not recorded which). The receptor's source is a female donor with ankylosing spondylitis or in good health (not recorded which). The chain is built from TRBV20-1 and TRBJ1-2, with D uncertain. CDR3 bases: TGCTCCCGAGTGGGGAAGGATGGGTATGGCTACACCTTC. It codes for CSRVGKDGYGYTF.